One and the same sample provided the 19 T cell receptor beta chains below, sequenced in a study of blood T cell repertoires in COVID-19. The repertoire was sequenced with immunoSEQ multiplex PCR; TCRdb's copy has only in-frame clones and lacks some. The sample lists roughly 230,000 clones; roughly 89% were seen once. Sample: peripheral blood. Receptor source: a woman aged 40 to 49 who had recovered from COVID-19.

V and J are TRBV23-1 and TRBJ2-7; D uncertain. Being an ORF, TRBV23-1 has a function that is uncertain. Trimming took off 7 bases at V and 6 bases at J, with 13 bases between the two ends. There are 12 residues in the CDR3. This chain's CDR3 is CASIPSWCEQYV. The CDR3 region has the DNA TGCGCCAGCATCCCGAGCTGGTGCGAGCAGTACGTC.

The J gene is TRBJ1-2, the V gene TRBV19, with D hard to call. Trimming took off 5 bases at V and 5 bases at J, with 21 bases between the two ends. The CDR3 is 16 residues long. Per germline, CDR1 LNHDA and CDR2 SQIVND (reference sequence). This chain's CDR3 is CASSQPRGADGYGYTF. DNA of the CDR3: TGTGCCAGTAGTCAACCTCGGGGTGCCGATGGGTATGGCTACACCTTC. Drawing the rest from reference TRBV19 and TRBJ1-2, the complete variable domain is DGGITQSPKYLFRKEGQNVTLSCEQNLNHDAMYWYRQDPGQGLRLIYYSQIVNDFQKGDIAEGYSVSREKKESFPLTVTSAQKNPTAFYLCASSQPRGADGYGYTFGSGTRLTVV.

The V gene is TRBV29-1, the J gene TRBJ2-2; 9 nucleotides line up with TRBD1. The length of the CDR3 is 14 residues. The trim removed 6 bases at V and 5 bases at J, leaving 7 bases unmatched. Germline V lookup: CDR1 SQVTM, CDR2 ANQGSEA. For the CDR3, the DNA is TGCAGCGTCGGGAGACAGGGGGGGACCGGGGAGCTGTTTTTT. Its translation: CSVGRQGGTGELFF.

The chain carries TRBV10-1 and TRBJ1-1; a weak D match, TRBD1 (6 bases). CDR3 length: 14 residues. V lost 5 bases to trimming and J lost 0 bases, with 10 bases between them. Germline CDR1 WNHNN, CDR2 SYGVQD (reference sequence). The CDR3 loop is CASSPGTLNTEAFF. The CDR3 DNA reads as TGCGCCAGCAGTCCCGGGACACTGAACACTGAAGCTTTCTTT.

V is TRBV5-4 and J is TRBJ2-1; a weak D match, TRBD1 (6 bases). Trimming took off 4 bases at V and 5 bases at J, with 10 bases between the two ends. Germline V gene data show CDR1 as SGHNT and CDR2 as YYREEE (reference sequence). This CDR3 contains 13 residues. CDR3 amino acids: CASSLDSNNEQFF. CDR3 nucleotide sequence: TGTGCCAGCAGCCTGGACAGCAACAATGAGCAGTTCTTC. The full variable domain, with the rest looked up from reference TRBV5-4 and TRBJ2-1, is ETGVTQSPTHLIKTRGQQVTLRCSSQSGHNTVSWYQQALGQGPQFIFQYYREEENGRGNFPPRFSGLQFPNYSSELNVNALELDDSALYLCASSLDSNNEQFFGPGTRLTVL.

This clone has more than one count but fewer than ten. The gene calls are TRBV14 and TRBJ2-1; D gene unclear. Germline CDR1 reads SGHDN; CDR2 reads FVKESK. Trimming removed 3 bases at V and 0 bases at J, with 9 bases between. The CDR3 has 15 residues. This chain's CDR3 is CASSHYLSSYNEQFF. DNA for the CDR3: TGTGCCAGCAGCCATTATTTGAGCTCCTACAATGAGCAGTTCTTC.

The chain carries TRBV4-3 and TRBJ1-2, with unresolved D. The V gene lost 2 bases and the J gene lost 10 bases, with 14 bases spanning the gap. Germline CDR1 reads LGHNA; CDR2 reads YSLEER. This CDR3 spans 13 amino acids. CDR3 amino acids: CASSQRRTGNYTF. Here the CDR3 DNA reads TGCGCCAGCAGCCAACGCCGGACTGGAAACTACACCTTC.

This chain joins TRBV13 and TRBJ2-1; 8 bases line up with TRBD2. Per the germline V gene, CDR1 is PRHDT and CDR2 is FYEKMQ (reference sequence). This CDR3 spans 16 amino acids. The V segment lost 6 bases and the J segment 3 bases; nucleotides outside the gene matches: 10. DNA for the CDR3: TGTGCCAGCAGTTCGGGGGGACTAGGTAGCTACAATGAGCAGTTCTTC. Its protein product is CASSSGGLGSYNEQFF.

The rearrangement uses TRBV6-4 and TRBJ1-2; a possible D gene is TRBD1 (5 bases). There are 13 residues in the CDR3. Trimming removed 2 bases at V and 7 bases at J, with 11 bases between. CDR1 and CDR2 from the germline V gene are MRHNA and SNTAGT. The CDR3 spells CASSDRQGGGYTF. CDR3 nucleotides: TGTGCCAGCAGTGACCGGCAGGGAGGTGGCTACACCTTC.

This clone was counted once. This sequence joins TRBV18 and TRBJ1-2; 9 positions match TRBD1. This CDR3 contains 12 residues. Per germline, CDR1 KGHSH and CDR2 LQKENI. The trim removed 8 bases at V and 4 bases at J, leaving 2 bases unmatched. Here the CDR3 DNA reads TGTGCCAGCCAGACAGGGGGCTATGGCTACACCTTC. Residues: CASQTGGYGYTF.

The V gene is TRBV20-1, the J gene TRBJ1-5, with D perhaps matching TRBD1 (5 bases). Trimming stripped 3 bases from V and 6 bases from J, with 15 bases between. The CDR3 is made up of 14 amino acids. Germline CDR1 reads DFQATT; CDR2 reads SNEGSKA (reference sequence). In DNA, the CDR3 is TGCAGTGCTAGTCCCCAGGGCGGCGGTCAGCCCCAGCATTTT. Its translation is CSASPQGGGQPQHF.

The chain joins TRBV7-6 to TRBJ2-7; TRBD1 matches 8 bases. The CDR3 sequence is 14 residues long. Germline V gene sequence: CDR1 SGHVS, CDR2 FNYEAQ. With 4 bases clipped from V and 5 bases from J, the junction kept 7 bases outside the gene matches. CDR3 in amino acids: CASSYRDRSHEQYF. The CDR3 DNA reads TGTGCCAGCAGCTACCGGGACAGGTCCCACGAGCAGTACTTC.

The chain joins TRBV27 to TRBJ1-5; no clear D gene. The CDR3 extends over 13 amino acids. Germline CDR1 reads MNHEY; CDR2 reads SMNVEV (reference sequence). V was clipped by 5 bases and J by 7 bases, with 12 bases between them. CDR3 DNA: TGTGCCAGCAGTACGGAGGAGGGCCAGCCCCAGCATTTT. It yields the protein CASSTEEGQPQHF.

The rearrangement links TRBV5-1 to TRBJ2-2; D perhaps matches TRBD1 (6 bases). Trimming removed 4 bases at V and 5 bases at J, with 12 bases between. CDR1 is SGHRS, CDR2 YFSETQ, per germline. The CDR3 runs 14 residues. The CDR3 DNA follows: TGCGCCAGCAGCCAACAGGGTACAACCGGGGAGCTGTTTTTT. Translation: CASSQQGTTGELFF.

The chain joins TRBV7-9 to TRBJ1-4; D ambiguous. The germline CDR1 and CDR2 sequences are SEHNR and FQNEAQ (reference sequence). The CDR3 spans 14 residues. V lost 5 bases and J 3 bases, leaving 10 bases between the germline ends. Here the CDR3 DNA reads TGTGCCAGCAGCATGGGAGGGTCTAATGAAAAACTGTTTTTT. This translates into CASSMGGSNEKLFF.

This chain uses TRBV11-2 with TRBJ2-3; D gene unclear. V gave up 4 bases and J gave up 1 base, with 12 bases separating them. The CDR3 loop spans 15 amino acids. Per the germline V gene, CDR1 is SGHAT and CDR2 is FQNNGV. CDR3 region: CASSSVGLGTDTQYF. CDR3 bases: TGTGCCAGCAGCTCAGTTGGTCTAGGCACAGATACGCAGTATTTT.

This chain joins TRBV9 and TRBJ1-2; D gene uncertain. The length of the CDR3 is 15 residues. Germline V lookup: CDR1 SGDLS, CDR2 YYNGEE. Trimming shortened V by 0 bases and J by 7 bases, and 16 bases separated the two germline ends. DNA of the CDR3: TGTGCCAGCAGCGTAGCGATGGTCTCGTCGGGTGGCTACACCTTC. This encodes CASSVAMVSSGGYTF.

The gene calls are TRBV5-4 and TRBJ2-7; 12 bases agree with TRBD1. The V gene's germline CDR1 is SGHNT and CDR2 YYREEE (reference sequence). V shed 1 base, J shed 3 bases, and the junction held 2 bases outside the gene matches. The CDR3 length is 15 residues. CDR3 in DNA: TGTGCCAGCAGCTTGAGGGACAGGGGGCTCTACGAGCAGTACTTC. Its translation: CASSLRDRGLYEQYF.

The V call is TRBV4-1, the J call TRBJ2-1; D gene ambiguous. V gave up 1 base and J gave up 2 bases, with 6 bases separating them. This CDR3 has 14 residues. Germline CDR1 is MGHRA and CDR2 is YSYEKL. The CDR3 DNA sequence: TGCGCCAGCAGCCAAGCGGGTCCCTACAATGAGCAGTTCTTC. This codes for CASSQAGPYNEQFF.